Following are 26 T cell receptor beta chains from one sample sequenced in a study of blood T cell repertoires in COVID-19. Libraries were prepared by immunoSEQ multiplex PCR; TCRdb keeps only in-frame clonotypes and omits some of them. Here the sample spans 290,000 or so clones, 65% to 90% being singletons. The source material was peripheral blood. These receptors all come from a man between 45 and 60 years old with active or convalescent COVID-19.

This clone was seen just once. The V call is TRBV2, the J call TRBJ2-5; 11 positions agree with TRBD2. The V gene's germline CDR1 is SNHLY and CDR2 FYNNEI. The J segment lost 5 bases and the V segment lost 5 bases, leaving 7 bases of the junction unmatched. The CDR3 is 15 amino acids. This chain's CDR3 is CASSPRLAGRETQYF. The CDR3 DNA is TGTGCCAGCAGTCCCCGACTAGCGGGACGCGAGACCCAGTACTTC.

This clone has only one observation. V usage is TRBV4-2 and J usage is TRBJ1-1, with TRBD1 matching over 7 bases. Trimming removed 2 bases from V and 3 bases from J; junction bases left unmatched: 9. This CDR3 region has 16 residues. Germline-derived CDR1 and CDR2 are LGHNA and YNFKEQ. The CDR3 nucleotides read TGTGCCAGCAGCCAAACGAGGGGGCAAATTCACACTGAAGCTTTCTTT. This encodes CASSQTRGQIHTEAFF.

This clone was seen a handful of times. The chain uses TRBV2 and TRBJ2-1; 9 bases agree with TRBD1. The J segment lost 3 bases and the V segment lost 5 bases, leaving 5 bases of the junction unmatched. Germline-derived CDR1 and CDR2 are SNHLY and FYNNEI. This CDR3 is built from 15 residues. The CDR3 DNA sequence: TGTGCCAGCAGTCCCGGGACAGGGAACTACAATGAGCAGTTCTTC. This sequence encodes CASSPGTGNYNEQFF.

The chain joins TRBV11-2 to TRBJ2-5; weak D call: TRBD2 (6 bases). Trimming removed 5 bases from V and 3 bases from J, with 13 bases in between. CDR3 length: 14 amino acids. Germline CDR1 and CDR2: SGHAT and FQNNGV. DNA of the CDR3: TGTGCCAGCAGCCATCCCTCGGGGGAAGAGACCCAGTACTTC. It is translated as CASSHPSGEETQYF.

This clone was counted a single time. The chain links TRBV19 to TRBJ2-1, with TRBD1 matching over 10 bases. The germline CDR1 and CDR2 sequences are LNHDA and SQIVND (reference sequence). Unmatched junction bases numbered 8, after V lost 8 bases and J lost 4 bases. This CDR3 region has 15 residues. CDR3 bases: TGTGCCAGTGCCTCTTGGGACAGGGGTTACAATGAGCAGTTCTTC. This gives the protein CASASWDRGYNEQFF. Supplemented by reference TRBV19 and TRBJ2-1, the full variable domain reads DGGITQSPKYLFRKEGQNVTLSCEQNLNHDAMYWYRQDPGQGLRLIYYSQIVNDFQKGDIAEGYSVSREKKESFPLTVTSAQKNPTAFYLCASASWDRGYNEQFFGPGTRLTVL.

V usage is TRBV11-2 and J usage is TRBJ1-6, with TRBD1 identical over 7 bases. Germline loops: CDR1 SGHAT, CDR2 FQNNGV. With 3 bases clipped from V and 5 bases from J, the junction kept 4 bases outside the gene matches. This CDR3 spans 15 amino acids. This chain's CDR3 is CASSFSGQNNSPLHF. The CDR3 nucleotides are TGTGCCAGCAGCTTCTCGGGACAGAATAATTCACCCCTCCACTTT.

This sequence joins TRBV5-1 and TRBJ2-3; TRBD2 agrees at 9 bases. V gave up 6 bases and J gave up 6 bases; unmatched junction bases: 14. In germline, CDR1 is SGHRS, CDR2 YFSETQ. The CDR3 is 16 residues long. CDR3 sequence (DNA): TGCGCCAGCACCCCGGAAAGCGGGAGGCTTGGGGATACGCAGTATTTT. This codes for CASTPESGRLGDTQYF. Based on the CDR3 plus reference TRBV5-1 and TRBJ2-3, the full variable domain is KAGVTQTPRYLIKTRGQQVTLSCSPISGHRSVSWYQQTPGQGLQFLFEYFSETQRNKGNFPGRFSGRQFSNSRSEMNVSTLELGDSALYLCASTPESGRLGDTQYFGPGTRLTVL.

The chain links TRBV7-3 to TRBJ2-1; 9 bases fit TRBD2. Unmatched junction bases numbered 9, after V lost 5 bases and J lost 7 bases. This CDR3 comprises 15 residues. Germline CDR1 is SGHTA and CDR2 is FQGTGA. The CDR3 nucleotides are TGTGCCAGCAGCCCCCGGGGTAGCGGGGGAAATGAGCAGTTCTTC. Its protein is CASSPRGSGGNEQFF.

In DNA, the CDR3 is TGTGCCAGCAGCCAAATCGCGGGAGAGATCTATGAGCAGTTCTTC. Translated: CASSQIAGEIYEQFF. The chain has TRBV3-1 (or the pseudogene TRBV3-2) and TRBJ2-1, with TRBD2 matching over 7 bases. Germline V gene lookup returns CDR1 LGHDT and CDR2 YNNKEL (reference sequence). Unmatched junction bases numbered 9, after V lost 2 bases and J lost 8 bases. The CDR3 contains 15 residues.

V usage is TRBV3-1 (or the pseudogene TRBV3-2) and J usage is TRBJ2-1; no clear D gene. V shed 6 bases and J shed 6 bases, with 15 bases lying between them. The CDR3 runs 14 residues. Germline V gene data show CDR1 as LGHDT and CDR2 as YNNKEL (reference sequence). The CDR3 DNA follows: TGTGCCAGCAGGTATAGTAGTAAAGTCAATGAGCAGTTCTTC. Translated: CASRYSSKVNEQFF.

V usage is TRBV18 and J usage is TRBJ2-5; D not resolved. The CDR3 runs 13 residues. The ends were cut back, 3 bases at V and 1 base at J, with 6 bases in the middle. Germline V gives CDR1 KGHSH, CDR2 LQKENI. CDR3 region: CASSPPVQETQYF. The CDR3 nucleotides are TGTGCCAGCTCACCCCCGGTCCAAGAGACCCAGTACTTC.

The chain uses TRBV6-5 and TRBJ2-3, with D possibly TRBD2 on 5 matching bases. CDR3 size: 15 residues. Germline assignment: CDR1 MNHEY and CDR2 SVGAGI. V was pared by 5 bases and J by 5 bases, with 17 bases between. The CDR3 reads CASSPAGGDIDTQYF. The CDR3 DNA follows: TGTGCCAGCAGTCCTGCGGGTGGAGATATAGATACGCAGTATTTT.

This clone has just one count. V usage is TRBV5-1 and J usage is TRBJ2-3; 9 nucleotides line up with TRBD2. Unmatched junction bases numbered 9, after V lost 5 bases and J lost 2 bases. The CDR3 spans 16 residues. Germline V gene sequence: CDR1 SGHRS, CDR2 YFSETQ. As DNA, the CDR3 is TGCGCCAGCAGTACCACTAGCGGGCCTAACACAGATACGCAGTATTTT. Protein sequence: CASSTTSGPNTDTQYF. The full variable domain, with the rest looked up from reference TRBV5-1 and TRBJ2-3, is KAGVTQTPRYLIKTRGQQVTLSCSPISGHRSVSWYQQTPGQGLQFLFEYFSETQRNKGNFPGRFSGRQFSNSRSEMNVSTLELGDSALYLCASSTTSGPNTDTQYFGPGTRLTVL.

In its sample, this clone was seen once. The gene calls are TRBV10-3 and TRBJ2-1; 8 bases fit TRBD1. The germline V gene encodes CDR1 ENHRY and CDR2 SYGVKD. V lost 2 bases and J lost 6; bases outside the gene matches: 12. The CDR3 totals 17 residues. The CDR3 DNA is TGTGCCATCAGTGAGGGTCGAGGACAGGGTAATTCCAATGAGCAGTTCTTC. It is translated as CAISEGRGQGNSNEQFF.

This clone was seen a single time. This chain uses TRBV5-5 with TRBJ2-7; D is unresolved. Between the trimmed V and J ends, which lost 1 base and 1 base, there was a span of 6 bases. The CDR3 totals 13 residues. The germline CDR1 and CDR2 sequences are SGHKS and YYEKEE (reference sequence). The CDR3 DNA follows: TGTGCCAGCAGCTTGTACTTATCCTACGAGCAGTACTTC. It encodes CASSLYLSYEQYF.

The chain employs TRBV7-8 and TRBJ2-5; TRBD1 matches 8 bases. CDR1 is SGHVS and CDR2 is FQNEAQ in the germline V gene. This CDR3 is 17 amino acids long. The ends lost 2 bases at V and 1 base at J; junction bases unmatched: 9. The CDR3 sequence: CASSLKQGGFSQETQYF. CDR3 in DNA: TGTGCCAGCAGCTTAAAACAGGGGGGCTTCTCCCAAGAGACCCAGTACTTC.

This chain connects TRBV11-3 to TRBJ2-1; 13 bases fit TRBD2. Trimming took 3 bases from V and 8 from J; bases not matched to a gene: 7. From germline, CDR1 is SGHNT and CDR2 YENEEA. The CDR3 is 16 amino acids. Here the CDR3 reads CASSFRTSGSGDEQFF. The CDR3 nucleotides are TGTGCCAGCAGCTTTCGGACTAGCGGGAGTGGGGATGAGCAGTTCTTC.

The chain links TRBV9 to TRBJ2-2; 8 bases fit TRBD2. V lost 4 bases, J lost 6 bases, and 5 bases stayed unmatched. This CDR3 is built from 14 residues. Germline CDR1 reads SGDLS; CDR2 reads YYNGEE. The CDR3 nucleotides read TGTGCCAGCAGCATCCGGGGGGGTTCCGGGGAGCTGTTTTTT. This sequence encodes CASSIRGGSGELFF.

This chain uses TRBV28 with TRBJ1-6; possible D gene TRBD1, 6 bases. V was trimmed by 8 bases and J by 10 bases, leaving 15 bases between them. Germline-derived CDR1 and CDR2 are MDHEN and SYDVKM. CDR3 length: 13 amino acids. DNA for the CDR3: TGTGCCAGCTTCGGACAGTTCGGATCACCCCTCCACTTT. It encodes CASFGQFGSPLHF.

The genes are TRBV10-3 and TRBJ2-3, with 10 bases lining up with TRBD2. There are 16 residues in the CDR3. Per germline, CDR1 ENHRY and CDR2 SYGVKD. The trim removed 0 bases at V and 0 bases at J, leaving 0 bases unmatched. CDR3 nucleotide sequence: TGTGCCATCAGTGAGTCGACTAGCGGGAGCACAGATACGCAGTATTTT. This sequence encodes CAISESTSGSTDTQYF.

This chain uses TRBV18 with TRBJ1-1; no clear D gene. Per the germline V gene, CDR1 is KGHSH and CDR2 is LQKENI. V lost 2 bases and J lost 3, with 10 bases in between. This CDR3 contains 14 residues. CDR3 DNA: TGTGCCAGCTCACCAGCGACACAGTACACTGAAGCTTTCTTT. Protein sequence: CASSPATQYTEAFF.

V usage is TRBV9 and J usage is TRBJ1-6; D is possibly TRBD1 (6 bases). V lost 4 bases and J 1 base, leaving 9 bases between the germline ends. The CDR3 covers 15 residues. Germline loops: CDR1 SGDLS, CDR2 YYNGEE. The CDR3 reads CASSFRGSYNSPLHF. The DNA for the CDR3 is TGTGCCAGCAGCTTCAGGGGTTCCTATAATTCACCCCTCCACTTT.

This clone was counted at least ten times. The chain uses TRBV6-2 or TRBV6-3 and TRBJ2-1; 15 bases agree with TRBD2. V lost 4 bases to trimming and J lost 0 bases; unmatched junction nucleotides: 10. The CDR3 consists of 20 residues. CDR1 is MNHEY, CDR2 SVGEGT, per germline. CDR3 amino acids: CASSSLGTSGRTSSYNEQFF. The CDR3, as DNA: TGTGCCAGCAGTTCCCTTGGGACTAGCGGGAGGACAAGCTCCTACAATGAGCAGTTCTTC.

This rearrangement joins TRBV12-3 or TRBV12-4 to TRBJ2-7, with a possible D match to TRBD2 (5 bases). This CDR3 is built from 13 residues. V dropped 8 bases and J dropped 4 bases, with 15 bases sitting between them. CDR3: CASPSRRRYEQYF. CDR3 coding DNA: TGTGCCAGCCCTTCAAGGAGGAGGTACGAGCAGTACTTC.

This clone was observed once. This rearrangement joins TRBV9 to TRBJ2-3, with 8 positions matching TRBD1. CDR3 length: 17 residues. Germline CDR1 SGDLS, CDR2 YYNGEE. After removal of 0 bases from V and 3 bases from J, the junction contained 9 bases not matched to a gene. The CDR3 loop is CASSVGHRGAATDTQYF. In DNA form, the CDR3 reads TGTGCCAGCAGCGTAGGTCACAGGGGGGCAGCAACAGATACGCAGTATTTT.

The chain combines TRBV4-3 with TRBJ2-5; D is perhaps TRBD1 (7 bases). CDR1 is LGHNA, CDR2 YSLEER, per germline. This CDR3 has 14 residues. V lost 4 bases and J 2 bases, leaving 11 bases between the germline ends. The CDR3 sequence: CASSPAGQQETQYF. The CDR3 bases are TGCGCCAGCAGCCCTGCGGGACAGCAAGAGACCCAGTACTTC.